The entry below describes one T cell receptor beta chain. The antigen is undetermined. This sample is part of a study of T cell responses to AZD1222 COVID-19 vaccine. Study information: It was second doses at about 4 or about 12 weeks that were pooled.

The data were produced by immunoSEQ multiplex PCR, yet TCRdb's version contains in-frame clones alone and is incomplete. Found here are approximately 170,000 clones, 80% to 95% of them singletons; the top ten hold 1.5% to 2%. This CDR3 has 18 residues. Trimming took 2 bases from V and 6 from J; bases not matched to a gene: 15. Germline assignment: CDR1 MNHEY and CDR2 SMNVEV (reference sequence). Study-wide findings and caveats: Among those given AZD1222, only six were seropositive at baseline. Reportedly, close to half of spike-specific TCRs are directed against unmutated variant regions. Recipients of two AZD1222 doses showed rising Spike-specific TCR breadth and depth.

Sequencing used peripheral blood, obtained on day 0 of AZD1222 vaccination. The receptor's source is an adult in good health. The rearrangement joins TRBV27 to TRBJ1-4, with TRBD1 identical over 7 bases. CDR3 loop: CASSLRGYPGTAYEKLFF. The DNA of the CDR3 is TGTGCCAGCAGTTTACGAGGCTACCCCGGGACAGCTTATGAAAAACTGTTTTTT.